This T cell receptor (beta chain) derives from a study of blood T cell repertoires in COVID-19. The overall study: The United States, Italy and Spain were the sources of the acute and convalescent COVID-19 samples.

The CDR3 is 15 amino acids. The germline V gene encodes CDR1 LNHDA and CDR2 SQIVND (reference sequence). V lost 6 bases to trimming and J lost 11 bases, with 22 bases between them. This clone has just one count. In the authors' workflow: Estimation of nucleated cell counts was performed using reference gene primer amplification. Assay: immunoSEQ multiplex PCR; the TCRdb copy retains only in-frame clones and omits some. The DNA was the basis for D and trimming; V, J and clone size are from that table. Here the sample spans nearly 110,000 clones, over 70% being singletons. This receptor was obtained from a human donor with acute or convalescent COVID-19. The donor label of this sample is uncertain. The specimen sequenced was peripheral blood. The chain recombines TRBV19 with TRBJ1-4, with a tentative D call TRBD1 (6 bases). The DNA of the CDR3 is TGTGCCAGTAGACCCCCCCGGGGCAGGGGCGGGAAACTGTTTTTT. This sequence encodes CASRPPRGRGGKLFF.